The rows below give T cell receptor beta chains drawn from one sample of a study of shared clonotypes between healthy human individuals. Profiled with immunoSEQ multiplex PCR; TCRdb holds only in-frame clones, not every one. The data contain under 850,000 clones, over 90% of them seen just once; the ten biggest clones take up 24%. The material sequenced was naive CD8+ T cells sorted from blood. These receptors came from a man aged 30-40 years in good health. Each CDR3 is given with its conserved first and last residue. A D gene is named only where the DNA matches it firmly.

V gene	D gene	J gene	CDR3 protein	CDR3 DNA
TRBV9	-	TRBJ2-2	CASSVVLTGELFF	TGTGCCAGCAGCGTAGTCCTCACCGGGGAGCTGTTTTTT
TRBV7-9	-	TRBJ2-2	CASSSTRELFF	TGTGCCAGCAGCTCCACCCGGGAGCTGTTTTTT
TRBV7-8	-	TRBJ1-1	CASSAIAADTEAFF	TGTGCCAGCAGCGCCATAGCGGCGGACACTGAAGCTTTCTTT
TRBV5-5	-	TRBJ2-4	CASSYGTVQYF	TGTGCCAGCAGCTATGGGACTGTTCAGTACTTC
TRBV6-5	-	TRBJ2-1	CASSYSWSSYNEQFF	TGTGCCAGCAGTTACTCGTGGAGCTCCTACAATGAGCAGTTCTTC
TRBV21-1	-	TRBJ1-5	CASSKSGRSGHYSNQPQHF	TGTGCCAGCAGCAAATCGGGTCGGTCGGGCCATTATAGCAATCAGCCCCAGCATTTT
TRBV27	TRBD2	TRBJ2-3	CASKVWGGTDTQYF	TGTGCCAGCAAGGTGTGGGGAGGGACAGATACGCAGTATTTT
TRBV7-6	-	TRBJ2-3	CASSFRIRDLDTQYF	TGTGCCAGCAGCTTTAGAATTAGAGATTTGGATACGCAGTATTTT
TRBV5-4	-	TRBJ2-7	CASSWGGTYEQYF	TGTGCCAGCAGCTGGGGTGGCACCTACGAGCAGTACTTC
TRBV6-5	-	TRBJ2-1	CASSYGWISEQFF	TGTGCCAGCAGTTATGGTTGGATTTCCGAGCAGTTCTTC